The rows below give T cell receptor beta chains drawn from one sample of a study of cytotoxic CD8 clonotypes in ibrutinib-treated CLL. Repertoires were generated with immunoSEQ multiplex PCR, while TCRdb's copy carries only in-frame clones and drops some. The profile shows about 80,000 clones, 75% to 85% of them singletons. The material sequenced was PBMCs, taken after 12 months of ibrutinib treatment. The receptors shown here come from a human donor with chronic lymphocytic leukemia. Both conserved end residues are part of each CDR3. Fields, in order: J gene, clone size, D gene, V gene, CDR3 protein, CDR3 DNA. The D gene is left open where the match is weak. Only part of the rows carry a size: once, few, many, or a class if the clone is expanded.

TRBJ1-6 | NA | NA | TRBV9 | CASSPGQNNSPLHF | TGTGCCAGCAGCCCGGGACAAAATAATTCACCCCTCCACTTT
TRBJ2-7 | NA | NA | TRBV7-8 | CASSTHYEQYF | TGTGCCAGCAGCACTCACTACGAGCAGTACTTC
TRBJ2-7 | NA | NA | TRBV18 | CASSPGYEQYF | TGTGCCAGCTCACCAGGATACGAGCAGTACTTC
TRBJ1-2 | few | NA | TRBV28 | CASTRGGGRDGYTF | TGTGCCAGCACCCGGGGTGGGGGGAGAGATGGCTACACCTTC
TRBJ1-1 | NA | NA | TRBV5-1 | CASSLEGRYTVNTEAFF | TGCGCCAGCAGCTTGGAGGGCAGGTACACCGTGAACACTGAAGCTTTCTTT
TRBJ2-5 | NA | NA | TRBV25-1 | CARGGPHQETQYF | TGTGCCAGGGGGGGCCCGCATCAAGAGACCCAGTACTTC
TRBJ2-7 | NA | NA | TRBV6-5 | CASRTGGHAYEQYF | TGTGCCAGCCGAACGGGGGGACATGCCTACGAGCAGTACTTC
TRBJ1-5 | NA | TRBD1 | TRBV7-2 | CASSPRQGHQPQHF | TGTGCCAGCAGCCCACGACAGGGACACCAGCCCCAGCATTTT
TRBJ1-1 | NA | NA | TRBV27 | CASSALGGGGAFF | TGTGCCAGCAGTGCGCTCGGGGGTGGGGGAGCTTTCTTT
TRBJ1-5 | NA | TRBD1 | TRBV18 | CASTGQVGNQPQHF | TGTGCCAGCACCGGACAGGTGGGCAATCAGCCCCAGCATTTT
TRBJ2-5 | medium-sized | NA | TRBV27 | CASSRWAGRKTQYF | TGTGCCAGCAGTAGGTGGGCAGGGCGAAAGACCCAGTACTTC
TRBJ2-3 | NA | TRBD1 | TRBV28 | CASSPGQGGADTQYF | TGTGCCAGCAGCCCGGGACAGGGGGGCGCAGATACGCAGTATTTT
TRBJ2-1 | NA | NA | TRBV7-9 | CASSQFSGPYNEQFF | TGCGCCAGCAGCCAGTTTTCGGGGCCTTACAATGAGCAGTTCTTC
TRBJ2-3 | NA | TRBD2 | TRBV28 | CASSFSGGGPDTQYF | TGTGCCAGCAGTTTTAGCGGGGGGGGCCCAGATACGCAGTATTTT
TRBJ2-1 | NA | NA | TRBV7-9 | CASSLVDNEQFF | TGTGCCAGCAGCTTAGTAGACAATGAGCAGTTCTTC
TRBJ2-7 | NA | TRBD2 | TRBV18 | CASSLGAGGRYEQYF | TGTGCCAGCTCCCTCGGGGCGGGGGGACGCTACGAGCAGTACTTC
TRBJ2-7 | NA | NA | TRBV7-9 | CASSPRGFISSYEQYF | TGTGCCAGCAGCCCACGGGGGTTCATCAGCTCCTACGAGCAGTACTTC
TRBJ2-3 | NA | TRBD2 | TRBV7-3 | CASSPKGLAGYTDTQYF | TGTGCCAGCAGCCCCAAAGGGCTAGCGGGGTACACAGATACGCAGTATTTT
TRBJ2-5 | NA | TRBD1 | TRBV5-4 | CASSLVATGDQETQYF | TGTGCCAGCAGCTTAGTCGCGACAGGGGACCAAGAGACCCAGTACTTC
TRBJ2-1 | few | TRBD2 | TRBV9 | CASSPRTRFDEQFF | TGTGCCAGCAGCCCCCGGACTAGATTCGATGAGCAGTTCTTC
TRBJ2-5 | NA | TRBD2 | TRBV6-1 | CASSEGGLAETQYF | TGTGCCAGCAGTGAAGGGGGACTAGCGGAGACCCAGTACTTC
TRBJ2-7 | NA | TRBD1 | TRBV18 | CASSPPFGTGSHEQYF | TGTGCCAGCTCACCACCGTTTGGGACAGGGTCCCACGAGCAGTACTTC
TRBJ2-5 | NA | NA | TRBV18 | CASSRAGRTQETQYF | TGTGCCAGCTCCCGCGCCGGACGGACCCAAGAGACCCAGTACTTC
TRBJ2-7 | NA | NA | TRBV29-1 | CSVGDAHYEQYF | TGCAGCGTTGGCGACGCCCACTACGAGCAGTACTTC
TRBJ1-5 | once | NA | TRBV6-6 | CASSFLDQPQHF | TGTGCCAGCAGTTTTCTCGATCAGCCCCAGCATTTT
TRBJ1-2 | NA | NA | TRBV29-1 | CSVEEAGGGYTF | TGCAGCGTTGAAGAGGCAGGTGGTGGCTACACCTTC
TRBJ1-4 | NA | TRBD1 | TRBV10-3 | CAISDGTAYNEKLFF | TGTGCCATCAGTGACGGGACAGCTTATAATGAAAAACTGTTTTTT
TRBJ1-4 | NA | NA | TRBV6-1 | CASSELGNGEKLFF | TGTGCCAGCAGTGAGTTAGGGAATGGTGAAAAACTGTTTTTT
TRBJ2-3 | NA | NA | TRBV11-3 | CASSLGSGSTDTQYF | TGTGCCAGCAGCTTAGGGTCCGGGAGCACAGATACGCAGTATTTT
TRBJ1-1 | NA | NA | TRBV11-2 | CASSRGTTNTEAFF | TGTGCCAGCAGCAGAGGGACAACCAACACTGAAGCTTTCTTT
TRBJ2-1 | NA | NA | TRBV9 | CASSVGSSYNEQFF | TGTGCCAGCAGCGTAGGAAGCTCCTACAATGAGCAGTTCTTC
TRBJ1-5 | NA | NA | TRBV19 | CASSRRLGTENQPQHF | TGTGCCAGTAGTCGCCGGTTGGGTACGGAGAATCAGCCCCAGCATTTT
TRBJ1-5 | NA | NA | TRBV2 | CASSGQSNQPQHF | TGTGCCAGCAGTGGCCAGTCCAATCAGCCCCAGCATTTT
TRBJ1-5 | NA | TRBD1 | TRBV19 | CASSPQGAEAPQHF | TGTGCCAGTAGTCCGCAGGGGGCCGAGGCGCCCCAGCATTTT
TRBJ1-4 | NA | NA | TRBV4-2 | CASSQVEDEKLFF | TGTGCCAGCAGCCAAGTTGAGGATGAAAAACTGTTTTTT
TRBJ2-2 | NA | NA | TRBV25-1 | CASSPGQFTGELFF | TGTGCCAGCTCCCCCGGCCAGTTCACCGGGGAGCTGTTTTTT
TRBJ2-7 | NA | TRBD1 | TRBV28 | CASSQAGTGYEQYF | TGTGCCAGCAGCCAGGCCGGGACAGGGTACGAGCAGTACTTC
TRBJ2-3 | once | TRBD2 | TRBV4-3 | CASSQDSAGGGDTQYF | TGCGCCAGCAGCCAAGATTCGGCGGGAGGGGGAGATACGCAGTATTTT
TRBJ2-7 | NA | NA | TRBV7-2 | CASSHQVGEQYF | TGTGCCAGCAGCCATCAGGTGGGAGAGCAGTACTTC
TRBJ1-5 | NA | NA | TRBV5-8 | CASGAEHQPQHF | TGTGCCAGCGGGGCGGAACATCAGCCCCAGCATTTT
TRBJ1-1 | NA | NA | TRBV6-5 | CASRPTSGVNTEAFF | TGTGCCAGCCGGCCGACTTCCGGAGTGAACACTGAAGCTTTCTTT
TRBJ1-2 | NA | NA | TRBV18 | CASSPRGVGNYGYTF | TGTGCCAGCTCACCGAGGGGGGTGGGTAACTATGGCTACACCTTC
TRBJ2-3 | NA | TRBD1 | TRBV7-3 | CASSLIPGGFTDTQYF | TGTGCCAGCAGCTTAATCCCAGGGGGCTTCACAGATACGCAGTATTTT
TRBJ1-4 | NA | NA | TRBV30 | CAWGTTNEKLFF | TGTGCCTGGGGCACTACTAATGAAAAACTGTTTTTT
TRBJ2-2 | NA | TRBD1 | TRBV28 | CASSFGTGYTGELFF | TGTGCCAGCAGTTTTGGGACAGGTTACACCGGGGAGCTGTTTTTT
TRBJ2-7 | NA | NA | TRBV6-5 | CASGLAGEQYF | TGTGCCAGCGGACTTGCGGGTGAGCAGTACTTC
TRBJ2-1 | NA | TRBD1 | TRBV7-9 | CASSPQGAVNEQFF | TGTGCCAGCAGCCCACAGGGGGCGGTTAATGAGCAGTTCTTC
TRBJ2-7 | NA | TRBD1 | TRBV6-5 | CASSYGTGGLGYEQYF | TGTGCCAGCAGTTACGGGACAGGGGGGCTGGGGTACGAGCAGTACTTC
TRBJ2-7 | NA | NA | TRBV6-6 | CASSRTRTNYEQYF | TGTGCCAGCAGCCGAACTAGGACAAACTACGAGCAGTACTTC
TRBJ1-5 | NA | NA | TRBV9 | CASTPTGHSNQPQHF | TGTGCCAGCACCCCGACAGGTCATAGCAATCAGCCCCAGCATTTT
TRBJ1-4 | NA | NA | TRBV29-1 | CSVGTGTSTNEKLFF | TGCAGCGTTGGGACCGGGACATCAACCAATGAAAAACTGTTTTTT
TRBJ2-1 | NA | TRBD2 | TRBV9 | CASSATGTSFYEQFF | TGTGCCAGCAGCGCGACCGGGACTAGTTTCTATGAGCAGTTCTTC
TRBJ2-1 | NA | TRBD1 | TRBV6-5 | CASSYSTRPAQGKEFF | TGTGCCAGCAGTTACTCGACACGGCCAGCACAGGGGAAGGAGTTCTTC
TRBJ2-7 | few | TRBD1 | TRBV7-2 | CASSPQGLVREQYF | TGTGCCAGCAGCCCACAGGGGCTAGTGAGGGAGCAGTACTTC
TRBJ1-4 | NA | NA | TRBV7-2 | CASSRQEGSEKLFF | TGTGCCAGCAGCCGACAGGAGGGTAGTGAAAAACTGTTTTTT
TRBJ1-2 | NA | TRBD1 | TRBV28 | CASVVPDRGRPGGYTF | TGTGCCAGCGTCGTCCCAGACAGGGGGCGCCCCGGGGGCTACACCTTC